One and the same sample provided the 6 T cell receptor beta chains below, sequenced in a study of shared clonotypes between healthy human individuals. The naive CD8 subset, CD45RO-negative cells positively selected for CCR7, excluded terminally differentiated effector memory CD45RA+ cells. Assay used: immunoSEQ multiplex PCR; TCRdb lists only in-frame clones, some missing. This table has about 1,800,000 clones, approximately 94% appearing once. The sequencing input was naive CD8+ T cells sorted from blood. The origin of the receptors is a man younger than 35 in good health.

The gene calls are TRBV7-9 and TRBJ2-1; D tentatively fits TRBD1 or TRBD2 (5 bases each). The CDR3 sequence is 12 residues long. Germline V lookup: CDR1 SEHNR, CDR2 FQNEAQ (reference sequence). Trimming removed 0 bases at V and 10 bases at J, with 7 bases between. CDR3 amino acids: CASSLAGTEQFF. CDR3 bases: TGTGCCAGCAGCTTAGCCGGGACCGAGCAGTTCTTC.

The chain has TRBV19 and TRBJ2-5; D possibly corresponds to TRBD2 (6 bases). Germline V CDR1 and CDR2: LNHDA, SQIVND (reference sequence). With 4 bases removed from V and 4 bases from J, the gap between germline ends came to 13 bases. CDR3 size: 14 residues. The CDR3 loop reads CASSTFQGGETQYF. The CDR3 DNA sequence: TGTGCCAGTAGTACCTTCCAGGGAGGAGAGACCCAGTACTTC.

For this clone: Different DNA sequences within this sample yield the same CDR3. CDR3 in DNA: TGCAGCGTGGAGGCAGGGAACACTGAAGCTTTCTTT. Protein: CSVEAGNTEAFF. V is TRBV29-1 and J is TRBJ1-1; D ambiguous. The germline V and J ends were trimmed by 6 bases and 1 base, with 9 bases remaining between them. CDR1 and CDR2 (germline): SQVTM, ANQGSEA. The CDR3 is made up of 12 amino acids. Combining the CDR3 with reference TRBV29-1 and TRBJ1-1 gives the whole variable domain SAVISQKPSRDICQRGTSLTIQCQVDSQVTMMFWYRQQPGQSLTLIATANQGSEATYESGFVIDKFPISRPNLTFSTLTVSNMSPEDSSIYLCSVEAGNTEAFFGQGTRLTVV.

J is TRBJ1-2 and V is TRBV4-1; 10 bases are shared with TRBD1. The CDR3 covers 17 residues. After removal of 5 bases from V and 8 bases from J, the junction contained 17 bases not matched to a gene. Per the germline V gene, CDR1 is MGHRA and CDR2 is YSYEKL. CDR3 DNA sequence: TGCGCCAGCAGCGCACGAACCGCCGGGACAGGGGAATGGGGCTACACCTTC. Residues: CASSARTAGTGEWGYTF.

The chain employs TRBV6-5 and TRBJ2-7; maybe TRBD2 (6 bases). The CDR3 length is 15 residues. Per the germline V gene, CDR1 is MNHEY and CDR2 is SVGAGI. Trimming took off 4 bases at V and 0 bases at J, with 13 bases between the two ends. CDR3 loop: CASSFSRDFSYEQYF. The CDR3 DNA reads as TGTGCCAGCAGTTTCTCCCGGGACTTCTCCTACGAGCAGTACTTC.

The chain uses TRBV11-2 and TRBJ2-5, with TRBD1 as a possible D gene (6 bases). Trimming stripped 5 bases from V and 2 bases from J, with 18 bases between. The CDR3 has 16 residues. Germline V gives CDR1 SGHAT, CDR2 FQNNGV. The CDR3 here is CASSASGWGPQETQYF. The CDR3 DNA reads as TGTGCCAGCAGCGCCTCAGGGTGGGGGCCTCAAGAGACCCAGTACTTC.